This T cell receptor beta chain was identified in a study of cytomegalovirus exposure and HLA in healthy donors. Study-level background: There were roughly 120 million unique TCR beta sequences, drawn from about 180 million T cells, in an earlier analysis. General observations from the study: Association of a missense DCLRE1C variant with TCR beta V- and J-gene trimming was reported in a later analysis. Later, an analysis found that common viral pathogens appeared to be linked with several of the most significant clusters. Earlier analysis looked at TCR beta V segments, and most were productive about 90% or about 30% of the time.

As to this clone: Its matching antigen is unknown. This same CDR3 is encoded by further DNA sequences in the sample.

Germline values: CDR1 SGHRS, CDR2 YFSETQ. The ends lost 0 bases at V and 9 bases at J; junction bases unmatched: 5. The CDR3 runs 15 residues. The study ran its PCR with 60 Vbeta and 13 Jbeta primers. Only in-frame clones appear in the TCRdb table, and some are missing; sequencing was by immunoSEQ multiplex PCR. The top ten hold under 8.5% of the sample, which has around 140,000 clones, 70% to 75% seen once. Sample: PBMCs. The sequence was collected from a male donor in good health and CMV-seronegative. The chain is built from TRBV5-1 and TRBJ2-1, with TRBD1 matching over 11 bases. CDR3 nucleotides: TGCGCCAGCAGCTTGGCCGGACAGGGGGCAGGTGAGCAGTTCTTC. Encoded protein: CASSLAGQGAGEQFF.